What follows is one T cell receptor (beta chain) and its context. The data originate from a study of blood T cell repertoires in COVID-19. Study details: From the United States, Italy and Spain came samples of acute and convalescent COVID-19. T cells, B-cell-depleted T cells, or PBMCs provided the cDNA or gDNA that served as material.

In the authors' methods: The assay estimated nucleated cells by amplifying reference gene primers. TCRdb's copy holds only in-frame clones and misses some; the assay was immunoSEQ multiplex PCR. V and J calls and clone size come straight from that table; D and trimming were deduced from the DNA. The sample has some 120,000 clones, about 80% seen once. The sequenced sample consisted of peripheral blood. This clonotype was sampled from a human donor in a cohort sampled during active COVID-19.

As DNA, the CDR3 is TGTGCCACCATGGCCGCCTCCGAGGGGGGGGACACTGAAGCTTTCTTT. It encodes CATMAASEGGDTEAFF. The chain joins TRBV24-1 to TRBJ1-1; TRBD1 might be the D (6 bases). V lost 8 bases and J lost 3, with 21 bases in between. Per germline, CDR1 KGHDR and CDR2 SFDVKD. This CDR3 has 16 amino acids.